This T cell receptor beta chain was sequenced for a study of tumor-infiltrating lymphocytes in primary liver carcinoma. Study-wide background: Tumor lesions were T1-T3 N0M0 and spanned roughly 4.2 to 11 cm.

CDR3 size: 16 residues. V was pared by 4 bases and J by 5 bases, with 5 bases of the junction left unmatched. General study results and limits: In tumor-adjacent and tumor-blood pairs, overlap was lower than in tumor region pairs. The study found a significantly higher top-250-clone fraction in tumors than in blood (p = 0.039).

Regarding this clonotype: As yet, its antigen is unknown.

The study co-extracted DNA and RNA from 20-30 mg of unsorted bulk tissue. Patients had chronic HBV infection and were treatment-naive. A constant-region primer primed TCR beta cDNA synthesis from 400 to 550 ng of total RNA. Three-round nested multiplex PCR performed with slightly modified ARM-PCR produced the TCR beta libraries. A C-beta reverse primer and TRBV1-TRBV30 forward primers served in each of the first two PCR rounds, at 9 to 10 cycles apiece. TCRdb passed the multiplex PCR reads through MiXCR, listing each CDR3 protein once. The sample lists around 70,000 distinct CDR3 sequences, roughly three quarters occurring once.

The genes are TRBV12-3 or TRBV12-4 and TRBJ2-2; TRBD2 matches 12 bases. Sequenced sample: liver tumor tissue from sampling region 4. Subset described: tumor region T4, right-lateral pole. The sequence came from a man in his forties with primary liver carcinoma and hepatitis B virus infection. DNA for the CDR3: TGTGCCAGCAGTTCCCTGACTAGCGGGAGTACCGGGGAGCTGTTTTTT. Amino acid sequence: CASSSLTSGSTGELFF.